The 5 T cell receptor beta chains listed next were all sequenced from one sample in a study of T cell responses to AZD1222 COVID-19 vaccine. The table came from immunoSEQ multiplex PCR; TCRdb's copy has only in-frame clones and leaves some out. The sample has approximately 120,000 clones, approximately 88% seen once. The sample consisted of peripheral blood, taken on day 0 of AZD1222 vaccination. The receptor source for this set is an adult in good health.

The V and J genes are TRBV15 and TRBJ2-7; possibly TRBD1 or TRBD2 for D (6 bases each). Germline CDR1 LNHNV, CDR2 YYDKDF (reference sequence). The CDR3 has 14 residues. The V end lost 2 bases, the J end lost 7 bases, and 15 bases lay between the germline ends. Here the CDR3 DNA reads TGTGCCACCAGCAGATACGGACGGGGGCTGGAGCAGTACTTC. It encodes CATSRYGRGLEQYF.

This chain uses TRBV28 with TRBJ2-5; no reliable D call. CDR3 length: 11 amino acids. Trimming removed 1 base at V and 7 bases at J, with 4 bases between. The germline gives CDR1 MDHEN, CDR2 SYDVKM. The chain's CDR3 is CASSLLATQYF. For the CDR3, the DNA is TGTGCCAGCAGTTTATTGGCGACCCAGTACTTC.

This clone was observed a handful of times. The chain combines TRBV7-2 with TRBJ1-1, with TRBD1 matching 10 bases. The CDR3 contains 15 residues. V gave up 10 bases and J gave up 1 base; unmatched junction bases: 9. Germline-derived CDR1 and CDR2 are SGHTA and FQGNSA. CDR3 residues: CATRTGGNSNTEAFF. CDR3 bases: TGTGCCACAAGGACAGGGGGAAATTCGAACACTGAAGCTTTCTTT.

This chain uses TRBV6-7 with TRBJ1-1; TRBD1 aligns across 11 bases. TRBV6-7 carries the ORF label, with uncertain function. The trim removed 0 bases at V and 5 bases at J, leaving 11 bases unmatched. The CDR3 length is 18 residues. The CDR3 nucleotides read TGTGCCAGCAGTTACTCGGAAGGACAGGGGGCAGTATGTACTGAAGCTTTCTTT. Protein sequence: CASSYSEGQGAVCTEAFF.

The rearrangement links TRBV12-3 or TRBV12-4 to TRBJ1-2; D not certain. The V end lost 3 bases, the J end lost 4 bases, and 9 bases lay between the germline ends. This CDR3 region has 13 residues. The CDR3 sequence is CASSFTQSYGYTF. CDR3 nucleotides: TGTGCCAGCAGTTTCACCCAGAGCTATGGCTACACCTTC.